Listed below are T cell receptor beta chains from one sample, sequenced in a study of T cell repertoires in cytomegalovirus infection. TCRdb itself ran the reads through MiXCR, one entry per CDR3 protein. The sample gives some 100,000 distinct CDR3 sequences, around a quarter of which show up once; roughly two fifths is in the top ten. Sequenced material: CD8+ T cells from PBMCs. Every receptor here comes from a human donor in good health (CMV status not recorded). Some clones in this sample may be carry-over from other donors' samples. Each CDR3 is given with its conserved first and last residue. A D gene is named only where the DNA matches it firmly. Not every row has a clone size; where given, it reads once, few, many or a size class.

J,size,D,V,DNA,CDR3
TRBJ2-1,-,-,TRBV20-1,TGCAGTGCTAGGATTGACGACAGGTACAATGAGCAGTTCTTC,CSARIDDRYNEQFF
TRBJ2-5,-,-,TRBV7-9,TGTGCCAGCAGCTTAGACTTGAGGGATGCTGAAGAGACCCAGTACTTC,CASSLDLRDAEETQYF
TRBJ1-1,-,TRBD1,TRBV6-2/TRBV6-3,TGTGCCAGCAGTTCGGGACAGGGGGCCTTCATTTTCTTT,CASSSGQGAFIFF
TRBJ2-4,many,-,TRBV12-3/TRBV12-4,TGTGCCAGCAGTTTAGGGACAGGCGTCGGGGGCAAAAACATTCAGTACTTC,CASSLGTGVGGKNIQYF
TRBJ2-7,-,-,TRBV6-2/TRBV6-3,TGTGCCAGCAGTGCGAGTGCAGGGTGGAAGGAGTACTTC,CASSASAGWKEYF
TRBJ1-1,-,-,TRBV7-4,TGTGGAGTTGGGATCACTGAAGCTTTCTTT,CGVGITEAFF
TRBJ2-7,few,TRBD2,TRBV4-3,TGCGCCAGCAGCCAAGATAGGGGAGGGCCCTACGAGCAGTACTTC,CASSQDRGGPYEQYF
TRBJ2-7,few,-,TRBV6-5,TGTGCCAGCAGTTACCGCATACCCGGGCCTCAGGATTACCTCTACGAGCAGTACTTC,CASSYRIPGPQDYLYEQYF
TRBJ1-1,few,TRBD1,TRBV27,TGTGCCAGCAGTTTGGTATGGACAGGGAAAGACCCAGAAGCTTTCTTT,CASSLVWTGKDPEAFF
TRBJ1-6,-,-,TRBV30,TGTGCCTGCCGAGCGGGGTCGCCCCTCCACTTT,CACRAGSPLHF
TRBJ1-1,-,-,TRBV7-9,TGTGCCAGCAGCTTGCCCCTTTTTCGGGGGTGGACTGAAGCTTTCTTT,CASSLPLFRGWTEAFF
TRBJ1-1,-,TRBD1,TRBV19,TGTGCCAGTAGCCCCGGGACAGGGGTTGGGATGAACACTGAAGCTTTCTTT,CASSPGTGVGMNTEAFF
TRBJ2-5,-,-,TRBV7-6,TGTGCCAGCAGCTTAGTCGGGGGAGAGACCCAGTACTTC,CASSLVGGETQYF
TRBJ1-2,few,-,TRBV4-3,TGCGCCAGCAGCCAAGATCGCGGAATTAACTATGGCTACACCTTC,CASSQDRGINYGYTF